These T cell receptor beta chains were read from a single sample in a study of OX40 agonist ivuxolimab in advanced cancers. TCRdb keeps only in-frame clones here, not all; method: immunoSEQ multiplex PCR. The sample includes 35,000 to 40,000 clones, around nine tenths of them seen just once. The sample was CD4+ or CD8+ T cells sorted from blood, taken in a trial of the OX40 agonist ivuxolimab. The receptors here all came from an adult with an advanced solid tumor such as melanoma, head and neck, liver or kidney cancer. CDR3s include the opening cysteine and the closing phenylalanine or tryptophan. D genes are given only for firm matches. Clone size is shown for a subset of rows, as once, few, many or a class of expanded clone.

>few|TRBV7-9|TRBJ1-2|TRBD1
CASGPGQGVDGYTF
TGTGCCAGCGGCCCAGGACAGGGGGTGGATGGCTACACCTTC
>-|TRBV11-2|TRBJ2-7|-
CASSLEWTEGYEQYF
TGTGCCAGCAGCTTAGAATGGACTGAGGGCTACGAGCAGTACTTC
>-|TRBV5-1|TRBJ2-7|TRBD2
CASSGGLATYEQYF
TGCGCCAGCAGCGGGGGACTAGCCACCTACGAGCAGTACTTC
>-|TRBV4-1|TRBJ2-3|TRBD2
CASSQLTSGRPDTQYF
TGCGCCAGCAGCCAACTTACTAGCGGGAGACCAGATACGCAGTATTTT
>-|TRBV7-9|TRBJ2-7|TRBD1
CASSSTGGPFYEQYF
TGTGCCAGCAGCTCCACAGGGGGCCCCTTTTACGAGCAGTACTTC
>once|TRBV5-1|TRBJ2-2|TRBD1
CASSWDRGTLTTLTTGELFF
TGCGCCAGCAGCTGGGACAGGGGCACCCTAACTACTTTAACCACCGGGGAGCTGTTTTTT
>-|TRBV7-2|TRBJ2-3|TRBD2
CASSQLAGSSDTQYF
TGTGCCAGCAGCCAACTAGCGGGGAGTTCAGATACGCAGTATTTT
>-|TRBV11-2|TRBJ2-1|TRBD2
CASRLLAGVPFPDEQFF
TGTGCCAGCAGATTACTAGCGGGGGTCCCCTTCCCCGATGAGCAGTTCTTC
>-|TRBV6-8|TRBJ1-1|-
CASSFPASEAFF
TGTGCCAGCAGTTTCCCCGCCTCTGAGGCTTTCTTT
>-|TRBV2|TRBJ1-5|TRBD1
CASSAWDRQPQHF
TGTGCCAGCAGCGCCTGGGACAGGCAGCCCCAGCATTTT
>-|TRBV28|TRBJ1-1|-
CASSLGRNTEAFF
TGTGCCAGCAGTTTAGGCAGAAACACTGAAGCTTTCTTT
>-|TRBV2|TRBJ2-1|TRBD2
CASSALLAGVGDEQFF
TGTGCCAGCAGTGCTCTGCTTGCGGGGGTGGGCGATGAGCAGTTCTTC
>-|TRBV29-1|TRBJ1-2|-
CSAPSRTSYGYTF
TGCAGCGCACCCTCCCGAACCTCCTATGGCTACACCTTC
>-|TRBV2|TRBJ1-1|TRBD1
CASSADRGRLYTEAFF
TGTGCCAGCAGTGCGGACAGGGGGCGTCTGTACACTGAAGCTTTCTTT
>-|TRBV4-1|TRBJ1-2|-
CASSQVQGAGGYTF
TGCGCCAGCAGCCAAGTACAGGGAGCAGGGGGCTACACCTTC
>-|TRBV27|TRBJ2-7|-
CASSGQTYPEQYF
TGTGCCAGCAGCGGACAGACCTACCCGGAGCAGTACTTC
>once|TRBV7-9|TRBJ1-2|-
CASSLGAANYGYTF
TGTGCCAGCAGCTTAGGAGCAGCCAACTATGGCTACACCTTC
>-|TRBV9|TRBJ2-7|-
CASSVGAGSPYEQYF
TGTGCCAGCAGCGTAGGGGCAGGATCCCCCTACGAGCAGTACTTC
>-|TRBV6-5|TRBJ2-7|TRBD2
CASTAPGGGFYEQYF
TGTGCCAGCACCGCCCCTGGGGGGGGGTTCTACGAGCAGTACTTC
>-|TRBV28|TRBJ1-1|-
CASSWGTEAFF
TGTGCCAGCAGTTGGGGCACTGAAGCTTTCTTT
>-|TRBV11-3|TRBJ1-1|-
CASRERGEDTEAFF
TGTGCCAGCAGGGAGAGGGGTGAAGACACTGAAGCTTTCTTT
>-|TRBV25-1|TRBJ1-2|-
CASSDTGYYGYTF
TGTGCCAGCAGCGATACGGGATACTATGGCTACACCTTC
>-|TRBV29-1|TRBJ2-7|-
CSVVGQTYEQYF
TGCAGCGTTGTCGGACAGACCTACGAGCAGTACTTC
>-|TRBV11-2|TRBJ1-3|-
CASSGDSGNTIYF
TGTGCCAGTTCAGGGGACTCTGGAAACACCATATATTTT
>once|TRBV11-3|TRBJ2-7|-
CASFTRGKARYEQYF
TGTGCCAGCTTTACCCGAGGAAAAGCTCGGTACGAGCAGTACTTC
>-|TRBV30|TRBJ2-3|-
CAWSDGSSTDTQYF
TGTGCCTGGAGTGACGGCTCATCCACAGATACGCAGTATTTT
>-|TRBV15|TRBJ2-1|-
CATSRVARGSDEQFF
TGTGCCACCAGCAGAGTTGCCAGGGGCAGCGATGAGCAGTTCTTC
>-|TRBV5-5|TRBJ1-2|-
CASSPRDRPVYYGYTF
TGTGCCAGCAGCCCCAGAGACAGGCCGGTATACTATGGCTACACCTTC
>-|TRBV6-5|TRBJ1-2|-
CASSYSAGNPTGYTF
TGTGCCAGCAGTTACTCCGCAGGGAACCCGACGGGCTACACCTTC
>once|TRBV5-5|TRBJ2-1|-
CASTLFEVTNNEQFF
TGTGCCAGCACCCTCTTCGAGGTAACTAACAATGAGCAGTTCTTC
>-|TRBV29-1|TRBJ1-2|-
CSVDNIGYTF
TGCAGCGTTGACAACATTGGCTACACCTTC
>once|TRBV19|TRBJ1-5|-
CASSMEAYPRGNQPQHF
TGTGCCAGTAGTATGGAGGCCTACCCCAGGGGCAATCAGCCCCAGCATTTT
>few|TRBV6-1|TRBJ2-3|-
CASSESDGGADTQYF
TGTGCCAGCAGTGAATCTGACGGGGGTGCAGATACGCAGTATTTT
>-|TRBV11-2|TRBJ2-1|-
CASSLGVPGQQFF
TGTGCCAGCAGCTTGGGCGTCCCGGGCCAGCAGTTCTTC
>-|TRBV28|TRBJ1-1|-
CASSPRLSGTEAFF
TGTGCCAGCAGTCCTCGGCTCAGCGGCACTGAAGCTTTCTTT
>-|TRBV7-9|TRBJ1-5|-
CASSLGGQPQHF
TGTGCCAGCAGCTTGGGGGGTCAGCCCCAGCATTTT
>-|TRBV7-8|TRBJ2-7|-
CASSPLWGQGYEQYF
TGTGCCAGCAGCCCGCTCTGGGGCCAGGGTTATGAGCAGTACTTC
>-|TRBV9|TRBJ1-4|-
CASSVEGYQGRYEKLFF
TGTGCCAGCAGCGTAGAAGGGTATCAGGGCCGGTACGAAAAACTGTTTTTT
>-|TRBV6-1|TRBJ2-4|TRBD1
CASSHRGLTKNIQYF
TGTGCCAGCAGTCACAGGGGTCTGACCAAAAACATTCAGTACTTC
>-|TRBV28|TRBJ1-2|TRBD1
CASSPTGRGDYGYTF
TGTGCCAGCAGTCCTACGGGCAGGGGGGACTATGGCTACACCTTC
>-|TRBV6-4|TRBJ1-2|-
CASSDSGTVTRWDGYTF
TGTGCCAGCAGTGACTCTGGGACCGTCACAAGGTGGGACGGCTACACCTTC
>-|TRBV5-1|TRBJ2-7|-
CASSLRAGETYEQYF
TGCGCCAGCAGCCTGCGCGCAGGGGAAACCTACGAGCAGTACTTC
>-|TRBV13|TRBJ1-2|-
CASSAVESANYGYTF
TGTGCCAGCAGCGCTGTAGAAAGTGCCAACTATGGCTACACCTTC
>-|TRBV10-3|TRBJ1-1|TRBD1
CAISFNRGLNTEAFF
TGTGCCATCAGTTTCAACAGGGGGCTGAACACTGAAGCTTTCTTT
>-|TRBV6-5|TRBJ2-7|TRBD1
CASSPDRGPYEQYF
TGTGCCAGCAGTCCCGACAGGGGCCCCTACGAGCAGTACTTC
>-|TRBV28|TRBJ1-1|-
CASSEWTEEAFF
TGTGCCAGCAGTGAATGGACAGAAGAAGCTTTCTTT
>-|TRBV9|TRBJ1-2|TRBD1
CASSVGQGTYGYTF
TGTGCCAGCAGCGTGGGACAGGGGACCTATGGCTACACCTTC
>-|TRBV5-6|TRBJ2-5|-
CASSLWGRGQETQYF
TGTGCCAGCAGCTTGTGGGGACGGGGTCAAGAGACCCAGTACTTC
>-|TRBV10-1|TRBJ2-1|-
CASSESAGAYNEQFF
TGCGCCAGCAGTGAGTCGGCAGGAGCCTACAATGAGCAGTTCTTC
>-|TRBV7-7|TRBJ2-2|-
CASSRPTGELFF
TGTGCTAGCAGCCGTCCCACCGGGGAGCTGTTTTTT
>many|TRBV6-4|TRBJ2-3|TRBD1
CASSPGTGDTDTQYF
TGTGCCAGCAGCCCCGGGACAGGGGACACAGATACGCAGTATTTT
>-|TRBV28|TRBJ2-7|TRBD2
CASSFRLAGRGEQYF
TGTGCCAGCAGTTTTCGACTAGCGGGACGTGGTGAGCAGTACTTC
>few|TRBV11-2|TRBJ1-5|-
CASSPTSDSNQPQHF
TGTGCCAGCAGCCCGACGTCGGATAGCAATCAGCCCCAGCATTTT